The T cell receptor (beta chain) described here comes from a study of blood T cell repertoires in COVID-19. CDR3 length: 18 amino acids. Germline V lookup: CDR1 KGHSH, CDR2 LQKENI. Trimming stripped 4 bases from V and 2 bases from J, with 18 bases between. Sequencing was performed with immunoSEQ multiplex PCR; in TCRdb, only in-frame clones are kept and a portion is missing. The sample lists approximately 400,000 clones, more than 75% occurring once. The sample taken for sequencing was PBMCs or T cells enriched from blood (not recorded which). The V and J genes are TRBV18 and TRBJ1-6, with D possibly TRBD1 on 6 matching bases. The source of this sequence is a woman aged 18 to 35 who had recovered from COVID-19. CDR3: CASSQTTPAGAYNSPLHF. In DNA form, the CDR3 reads TGTGCCAGCTCACAAACCACCCCGGCAGGGGCCTATAATTCACCCCTCCACTTT.